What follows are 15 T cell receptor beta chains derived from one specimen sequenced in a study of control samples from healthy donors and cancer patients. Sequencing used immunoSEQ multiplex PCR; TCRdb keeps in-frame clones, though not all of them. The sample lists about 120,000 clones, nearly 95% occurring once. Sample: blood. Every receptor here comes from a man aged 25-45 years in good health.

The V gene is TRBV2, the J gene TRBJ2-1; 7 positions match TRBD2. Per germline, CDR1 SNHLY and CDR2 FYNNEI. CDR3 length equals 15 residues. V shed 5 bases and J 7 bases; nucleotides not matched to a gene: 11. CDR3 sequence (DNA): TGTGCCAGCAGTCCGGGGGGACTTAATAAGAATGAGCAGTTCTTC. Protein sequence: CASSPGGLNKNEQFF.

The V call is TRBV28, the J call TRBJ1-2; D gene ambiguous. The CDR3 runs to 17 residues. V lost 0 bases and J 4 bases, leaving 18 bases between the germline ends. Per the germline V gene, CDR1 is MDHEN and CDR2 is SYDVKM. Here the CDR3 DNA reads TGTGCCAGCAGTTTATGGGGAGCTGGGGTGGAGATCTATGGCTACACCTTC. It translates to CASSLWGAGVEIYGYTF.

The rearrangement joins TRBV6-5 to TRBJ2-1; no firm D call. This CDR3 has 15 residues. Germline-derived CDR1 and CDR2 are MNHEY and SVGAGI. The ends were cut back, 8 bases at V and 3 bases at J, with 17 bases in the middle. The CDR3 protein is CASRRNPGIYNEQFF. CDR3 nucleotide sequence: TGTGCCAGCCGTCGGAACCCGGGCATCTACAATGAGCAGTTCTTC.

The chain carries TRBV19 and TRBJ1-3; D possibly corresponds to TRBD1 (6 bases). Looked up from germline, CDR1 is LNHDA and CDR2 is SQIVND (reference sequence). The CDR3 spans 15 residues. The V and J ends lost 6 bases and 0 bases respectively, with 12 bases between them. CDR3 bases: TGTGCCAGTAGCCCCGACAGGTTCTCTGGAAACACCATATATTTT. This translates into CASSPDRFSGNTIYF.

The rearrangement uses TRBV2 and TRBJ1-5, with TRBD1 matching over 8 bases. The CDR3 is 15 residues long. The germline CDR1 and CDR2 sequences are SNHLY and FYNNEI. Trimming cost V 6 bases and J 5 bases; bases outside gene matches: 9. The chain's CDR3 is CASRPRGRKDQPQHF. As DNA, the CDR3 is TGTGCCAGCAGGCCCAGGGGGCGCAAGGATCAGCCCCAGCATTTT.

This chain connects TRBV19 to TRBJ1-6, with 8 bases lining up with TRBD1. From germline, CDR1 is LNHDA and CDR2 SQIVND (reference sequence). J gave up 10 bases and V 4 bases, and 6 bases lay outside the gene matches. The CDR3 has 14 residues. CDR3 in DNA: TGTGCCAGTAGTACGTCAGGGGGCGGCTCACCCCTCCACTTT. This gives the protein CASSTSGGGSPLHF.

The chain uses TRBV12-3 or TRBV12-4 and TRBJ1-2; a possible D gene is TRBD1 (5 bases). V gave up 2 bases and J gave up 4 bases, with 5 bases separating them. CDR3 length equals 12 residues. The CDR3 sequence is CASSLQGYGYTF. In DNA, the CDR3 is TGTGCCAGCAGTTTACAGGGCTATGGCTACACCTTC.

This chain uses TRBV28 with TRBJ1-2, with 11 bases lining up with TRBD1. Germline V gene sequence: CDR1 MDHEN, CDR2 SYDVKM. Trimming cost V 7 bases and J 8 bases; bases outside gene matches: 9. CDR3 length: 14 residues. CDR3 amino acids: CASTPGGQGGGYTF. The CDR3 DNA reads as TGTGCCAGCACCCCGGGGGGACAGGGGGGAGGCTACACCTTC.

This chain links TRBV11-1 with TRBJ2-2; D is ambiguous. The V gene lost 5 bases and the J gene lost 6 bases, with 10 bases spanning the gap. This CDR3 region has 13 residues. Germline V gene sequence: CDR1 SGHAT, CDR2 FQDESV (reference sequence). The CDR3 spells CASSATEAGELFF. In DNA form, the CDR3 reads TGTGCCAGCAGCGCTACAGAGGCCGGGGAGCTGTTTTTT.

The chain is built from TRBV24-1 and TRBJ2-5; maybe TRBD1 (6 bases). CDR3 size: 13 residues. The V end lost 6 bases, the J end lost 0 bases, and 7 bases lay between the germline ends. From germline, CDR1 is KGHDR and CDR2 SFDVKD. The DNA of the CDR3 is TGTGCCACCAGTACAGGGAACCAAGAGACCCAGTACTTC. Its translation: CATSTGNQETQYF.

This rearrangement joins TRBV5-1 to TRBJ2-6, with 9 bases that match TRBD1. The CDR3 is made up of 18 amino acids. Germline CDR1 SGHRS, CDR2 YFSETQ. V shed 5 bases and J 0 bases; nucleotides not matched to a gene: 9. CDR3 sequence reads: CASSTGTGHLSGANVLTF. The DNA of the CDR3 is TGCGCCAGCAGTACCGGGACAGGGCACCTCTCTGGGGCCAACGTCCTGACTTTC.

The CDR3 bases are TGTGCCAGCACCCCTCTAGGGGACAATGAGCAGTTCTTC. Protein product: CASTPLGDNEQFF. The chain is built from TRBV5-5 and TRBJ2-1; D is perhaps TRBD1 (5 bases). V shed 6 bases and J shed 5 bases, with 12 bases lying between them. The germline gives CDR1 SGHKS, CDR2 YYEKEE (reference sequence). This CDR3 has 13 residues.

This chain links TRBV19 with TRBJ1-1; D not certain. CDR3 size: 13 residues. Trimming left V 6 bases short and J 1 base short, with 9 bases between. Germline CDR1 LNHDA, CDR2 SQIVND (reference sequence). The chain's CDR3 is CASRAQTNTEAFF. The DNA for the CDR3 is TGTGCCAGTAGAGCTCAAACGAACACTGAAGCTTTCTTT.

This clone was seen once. The CDR3 spells CASGLSDSNEKLFF. The CDR3 DNA sequence: TGTGCTAGTGGTTTGTCCGACAGTAATGAAAAACTGTTTTTT. The chain recombines TRBV12-5 with TRBJ1-4; TRBD1 might be the D (5 bases). Between the trimmed V and J ends, which lost 2 bases and 4 bases, there was a span of 8 bases. The V gene's germline CDR1 is LGHNT and CDR2 FRNRAP. The length of the CDR3 is 14 residues.

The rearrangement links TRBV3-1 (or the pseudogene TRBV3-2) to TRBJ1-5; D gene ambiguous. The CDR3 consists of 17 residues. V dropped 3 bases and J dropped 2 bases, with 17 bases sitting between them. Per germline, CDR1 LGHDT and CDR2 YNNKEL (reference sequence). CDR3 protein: CASSQGFGPLGNQPQHF. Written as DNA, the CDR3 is TGTGCCAGCAGCCAGGGATTTGGGCCCCTGGGCAATCAGCCCCAGCATTTT.